This T cell receptor beta chain came from a study of blood T cell repertoires in COVID-19. Overall study: Sample material is recorded as cDNA or gDNA derived from T cells, B-cell-depleted T cells, or PBMCs.

Study processing details: Reference gene primer amplification gave nucleated cell count estimates. Libraries were prepared by immunoSEQ multiplex PCR; TCRdb keeps only in-frame clonotypes and omits some of them. Clone size and V and J calls were adopted from that table, with D and trimming inferred from the DNA. The sample consists of around 170,000 clones, approximately 84% of them appearing once. In germline, CDR1 is MDHEN, CDR2 SYDVKM. This CDR3 is 14 amino acids long. Trimming stripped 6 bases from V and 0 bases from J, with 11 bases between. Cohort allocation depended upon clinical history that participants reported. Cohort 3 donors counted as recovered after two negative PCRs, clearance, or resolved symptoms.

This rearrangement joins TRBV28 to TRBJ1-1, with D maybe TRBD1 (5 bases). Input material: PBMCs or T cells enriched from blood (not recorded which). This receptor was identified in a woman in her 50s who had recovered from COVID-19. This CDR3 reads CASSRGGLNTEAFF. CDR3 DNA: TGTGCCAGCAGCCGGGGGGGGTTGAACACTGAAGCTTTCTTT.